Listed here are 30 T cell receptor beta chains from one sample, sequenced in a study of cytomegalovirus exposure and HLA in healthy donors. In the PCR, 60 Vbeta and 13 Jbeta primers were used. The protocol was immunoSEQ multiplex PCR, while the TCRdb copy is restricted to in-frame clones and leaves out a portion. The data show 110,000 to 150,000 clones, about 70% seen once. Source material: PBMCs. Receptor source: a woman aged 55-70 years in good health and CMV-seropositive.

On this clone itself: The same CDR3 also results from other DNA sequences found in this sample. CDR3 sequence reads: CASSQDEGAYTEAFF. The CDR3 nucleotides read TGCGCCAGCAGCCAAGATGAAGGGGCTTACACTGAAGCTTTCTTT. V usage is TRBV4-1 and J usage is TRBJ1-1, with D tentatively TRBD1 (5 bases). The CDR3 length is 15 residues. Germline values: CDR1 MGHRA, CDR2 YSYEKL. The V and J ends lost 0 bases and 3 bases respectively, with 11 bases between them.

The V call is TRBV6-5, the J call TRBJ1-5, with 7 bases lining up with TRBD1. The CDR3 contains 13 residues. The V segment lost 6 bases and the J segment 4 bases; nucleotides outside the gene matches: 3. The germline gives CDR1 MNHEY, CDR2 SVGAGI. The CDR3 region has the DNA TGTGCCAGCAGCCGGACAGGAAATCAGCCCCAGCATTTT. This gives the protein CASSRTGNQPQHF.

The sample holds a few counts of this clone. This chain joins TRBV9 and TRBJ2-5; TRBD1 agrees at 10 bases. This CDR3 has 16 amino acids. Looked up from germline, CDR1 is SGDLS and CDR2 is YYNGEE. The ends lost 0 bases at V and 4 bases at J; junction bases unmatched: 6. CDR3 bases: TGTGCCAGCAGCGTAGGAGCGACAGGGGGCCGAGAGACCCAGTACTTC. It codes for CASSVGATGGRETQYF.

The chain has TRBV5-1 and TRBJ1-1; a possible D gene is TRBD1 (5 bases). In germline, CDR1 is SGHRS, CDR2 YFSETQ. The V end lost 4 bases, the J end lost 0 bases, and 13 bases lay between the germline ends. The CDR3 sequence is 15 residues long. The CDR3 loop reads CASSPLPGLNTEAFF. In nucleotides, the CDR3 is TGCGCCAGCAGCCCCCTCCCAGGGTTGAACACTGAAGCTTTCTTT.

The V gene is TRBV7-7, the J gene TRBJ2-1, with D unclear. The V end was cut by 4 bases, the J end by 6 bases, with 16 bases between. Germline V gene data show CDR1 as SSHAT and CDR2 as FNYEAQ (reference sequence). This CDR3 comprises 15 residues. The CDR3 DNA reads TGTGCCAGCAGCTCCACTGTGTCGCCTGTCAATGAGCAGTTCTTC. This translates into CASSSTVSPVNEQFF.

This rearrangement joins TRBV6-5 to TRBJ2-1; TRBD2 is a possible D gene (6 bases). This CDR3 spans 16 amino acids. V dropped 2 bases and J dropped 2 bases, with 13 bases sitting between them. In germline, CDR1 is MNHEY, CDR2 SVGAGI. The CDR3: CASSYRTSRTYNEQFF. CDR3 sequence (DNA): TGTGCCAGCAGTTACCGTACTAGCCGTACCTACAATGAGCAGTTCTTC.

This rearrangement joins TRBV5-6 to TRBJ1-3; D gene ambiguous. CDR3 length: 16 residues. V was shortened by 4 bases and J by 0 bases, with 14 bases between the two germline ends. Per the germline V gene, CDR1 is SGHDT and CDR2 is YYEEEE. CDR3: CASSINLDISGNTIYF. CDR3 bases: TGTGCCAGCAGCATCAACCTCGACATCTCTGGAAACACCATATATTTT.

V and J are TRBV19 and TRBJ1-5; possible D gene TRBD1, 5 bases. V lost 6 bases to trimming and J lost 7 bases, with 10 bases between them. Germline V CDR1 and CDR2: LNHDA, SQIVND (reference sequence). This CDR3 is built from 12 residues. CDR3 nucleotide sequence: TGTGCCAGTAGCCCGGGGGAACAGCCCCAGCATTTT. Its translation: CASSPGEQPQHF.

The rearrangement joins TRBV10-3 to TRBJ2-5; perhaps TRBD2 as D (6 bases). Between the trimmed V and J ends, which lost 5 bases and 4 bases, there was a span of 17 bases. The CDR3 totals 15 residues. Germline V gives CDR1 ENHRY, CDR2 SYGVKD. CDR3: CAISSGVKTSETQYF. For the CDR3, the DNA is TGTGCCATCAGTTCGGGAGTTAAGACTTCAGAGACCCAGTACTTC.

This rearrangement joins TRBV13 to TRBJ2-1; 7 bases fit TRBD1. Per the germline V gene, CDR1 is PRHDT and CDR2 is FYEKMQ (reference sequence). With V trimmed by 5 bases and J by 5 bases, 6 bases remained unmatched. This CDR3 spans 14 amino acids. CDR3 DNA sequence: TGTGCCAGCAGCACCCGACAGGGCAACAATGAGCAGTTCTTC. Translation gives CASSTRQGNNEQFF. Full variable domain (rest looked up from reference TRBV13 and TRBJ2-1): AAGVIQSPRHLIKEKRETATLKCYPIPRHDTVYWYQQGPGQDPQFLISFYEKMQSDKGSIPDRFSAQQFSDYHSELNMSSLELGDSALYFCASSTRQGNNEQFFGPGTRLTVL.

The CDR3 is CASSLGLAGRYEQFF. The CDR3 DNA is TGTGCCAGCAGCTTAGGCCTAGCGGGACGATATGAGCAGTTCTTC. The V and J genes are TRBV5-4 and TRBJ2-1, with TRBD2 matching over 9 bases. Germline V gives CDR1 SGHNT, CDR2 YYREEE (reference sequence). V dropped 2 bases and J dropped 8; count of bases not matched to a gene: 8. This CDR3 comprises 15 residues.

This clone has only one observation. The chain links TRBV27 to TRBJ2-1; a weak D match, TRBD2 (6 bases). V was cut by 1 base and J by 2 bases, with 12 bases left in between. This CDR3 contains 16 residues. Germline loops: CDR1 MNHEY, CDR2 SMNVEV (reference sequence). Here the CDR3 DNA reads TGTGCCAGCAGTTTATTCGAGGGACTTACCTACAATGAGCAGTTCTTC. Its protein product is CASSLFEGLTYNEQFF.

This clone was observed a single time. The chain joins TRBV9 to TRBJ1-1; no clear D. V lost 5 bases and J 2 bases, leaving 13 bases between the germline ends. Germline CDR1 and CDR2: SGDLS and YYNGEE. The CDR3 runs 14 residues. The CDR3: CASSVSGENTEAFF. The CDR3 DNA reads TGTGCCAGCAGTGTAAGCGGGGAAAACACTGAAGCTTTCTTT.

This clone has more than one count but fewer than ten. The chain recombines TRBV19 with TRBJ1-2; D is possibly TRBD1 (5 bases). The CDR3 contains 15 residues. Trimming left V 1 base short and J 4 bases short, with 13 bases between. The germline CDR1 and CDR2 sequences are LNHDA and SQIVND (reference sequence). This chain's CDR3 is CASSIATGLRYGYTF. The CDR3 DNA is TGTGCCAGTAGTATAGCAACAGGTCTCCGCTATGGCTACACCTTC.

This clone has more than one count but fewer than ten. For the CDR3, the DNA is TGCAGCGTTGGAGGCACTGAAGCTTTCTTT. Amino acids: CSVGGTEAFF. This chain uses TRBV29-1 with TRBJ1-1; D unresolved. CDR3 length: 10 amino acids. Germline CDR1 and CDR2: SQVTM and ANQGSEA. Trimming shortened V by 4 bases and J by 4 bases, and 4 bases separated the two germline ends.

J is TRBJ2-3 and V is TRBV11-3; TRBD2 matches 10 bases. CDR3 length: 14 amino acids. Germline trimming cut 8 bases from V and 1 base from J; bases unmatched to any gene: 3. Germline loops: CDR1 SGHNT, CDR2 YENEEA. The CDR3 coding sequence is TGTGCCAGCTCCACTAGCGGGGGCACAGATACGCAGTATTTT. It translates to CASSTSGGTDTQYF. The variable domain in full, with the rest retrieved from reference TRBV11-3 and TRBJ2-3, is EAGVVQSPRYKIIEKKQPVAFWCNPISGHNTLYWYLQNLGQGPELLIRYENEEAVDDSQLPKDRFSAERLKGVDSTLKIQPAELGDSAVYLCASSTSGGTDTQYFGPGTRLTVL.

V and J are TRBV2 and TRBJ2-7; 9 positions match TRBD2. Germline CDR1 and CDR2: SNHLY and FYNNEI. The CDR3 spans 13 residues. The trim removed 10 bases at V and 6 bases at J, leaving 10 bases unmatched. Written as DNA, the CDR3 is TGTGCCAATGGGGCGATAGCGGGAGCCGAGCAGTACTTC. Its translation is CANGAIAGAEQYF.

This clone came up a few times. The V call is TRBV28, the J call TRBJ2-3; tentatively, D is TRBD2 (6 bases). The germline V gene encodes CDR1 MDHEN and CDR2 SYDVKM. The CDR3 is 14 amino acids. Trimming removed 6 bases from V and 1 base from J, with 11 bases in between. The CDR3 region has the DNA TGTGCCAGCAGCGGGGCTAGCGGCACAGATACGCAGTATTTT. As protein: CASSGASGTDTQYF.

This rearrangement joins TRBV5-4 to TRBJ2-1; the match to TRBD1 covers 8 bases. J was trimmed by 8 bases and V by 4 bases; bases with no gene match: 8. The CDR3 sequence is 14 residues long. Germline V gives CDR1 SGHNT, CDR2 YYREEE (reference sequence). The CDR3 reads CASSQMTGVHEQFF. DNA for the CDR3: TGTGCCAGCAGCCAAATGACAGGGGTTCATGAGCAGTTCTTC.

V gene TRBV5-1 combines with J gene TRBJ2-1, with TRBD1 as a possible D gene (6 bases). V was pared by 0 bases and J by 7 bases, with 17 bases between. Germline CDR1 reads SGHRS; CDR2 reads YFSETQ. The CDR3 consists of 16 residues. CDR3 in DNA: TGCGCCAGCAGCTTGGAAGGCGGCAGGGGTGGAAATGAGCAGTTCTTC. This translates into CASSLEGGRGGNEQFF.

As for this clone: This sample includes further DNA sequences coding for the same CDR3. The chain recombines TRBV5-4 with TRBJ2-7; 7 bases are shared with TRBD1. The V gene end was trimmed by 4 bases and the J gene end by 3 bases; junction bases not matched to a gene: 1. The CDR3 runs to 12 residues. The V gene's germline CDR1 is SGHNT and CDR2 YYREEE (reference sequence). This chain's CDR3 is CASSRDSYEQYF. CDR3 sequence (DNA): TGTGCCAGCAGCCGGGACAGCTACGAGCAGTACTTC.

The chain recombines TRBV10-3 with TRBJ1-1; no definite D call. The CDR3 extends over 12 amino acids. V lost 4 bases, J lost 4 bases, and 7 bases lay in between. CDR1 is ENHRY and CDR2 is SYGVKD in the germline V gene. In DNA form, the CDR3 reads TGTGCCATCAGTGGAGGGAGCACTGAAGCTTTCTTT. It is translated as CAISGGSTEAFF.

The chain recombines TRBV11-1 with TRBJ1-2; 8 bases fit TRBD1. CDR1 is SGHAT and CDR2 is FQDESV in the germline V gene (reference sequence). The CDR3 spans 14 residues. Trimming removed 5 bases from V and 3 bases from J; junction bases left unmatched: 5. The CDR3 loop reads CASSRQGLDYGYTF. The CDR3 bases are TGTGCCAGCAGCAGACAGGGGCTCGACTATGGCTACACCTTC.

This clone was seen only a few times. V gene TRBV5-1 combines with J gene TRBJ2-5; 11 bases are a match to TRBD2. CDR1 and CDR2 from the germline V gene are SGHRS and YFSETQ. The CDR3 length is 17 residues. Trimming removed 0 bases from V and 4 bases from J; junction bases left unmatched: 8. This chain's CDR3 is CASSLGLAGTHPETQYF. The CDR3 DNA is TGCGCCAGCAGCTTGGGACTAGCGGGAACCCATCCAGAGACCCAGTACTTC.

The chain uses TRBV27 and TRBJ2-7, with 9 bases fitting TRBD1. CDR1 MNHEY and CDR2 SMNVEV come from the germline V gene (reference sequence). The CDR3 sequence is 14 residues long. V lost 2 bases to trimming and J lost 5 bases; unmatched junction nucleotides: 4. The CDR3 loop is CASSLGTGSNEQYF. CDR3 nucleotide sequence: TGTGCCAGCAGTTTAGGGACAGGGTCCAACGAGCAGTACTTC.

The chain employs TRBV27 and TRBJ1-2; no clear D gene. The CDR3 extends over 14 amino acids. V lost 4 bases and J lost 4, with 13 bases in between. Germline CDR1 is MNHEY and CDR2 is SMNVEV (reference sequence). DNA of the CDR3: TGTGCCAGCAGTTACGGCAGTTCGGGCTATGGCTACACCTTC. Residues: CASSYGSSGYGYTF.

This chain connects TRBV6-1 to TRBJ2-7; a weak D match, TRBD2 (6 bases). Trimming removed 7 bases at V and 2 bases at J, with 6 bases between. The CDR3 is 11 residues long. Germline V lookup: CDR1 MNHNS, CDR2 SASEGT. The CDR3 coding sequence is TGTGCCAGCACGGGAGCCTACGAGCAGTACTTC. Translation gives CASTGAYEQYF.

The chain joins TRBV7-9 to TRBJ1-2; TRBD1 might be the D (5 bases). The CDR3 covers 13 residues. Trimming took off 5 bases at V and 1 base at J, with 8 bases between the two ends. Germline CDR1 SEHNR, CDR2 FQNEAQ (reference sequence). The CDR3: CASSGGVNYGYTF. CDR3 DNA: TGTGCCAGCAGCGGAGGGGTTAACTATGGCTACACCTTC.

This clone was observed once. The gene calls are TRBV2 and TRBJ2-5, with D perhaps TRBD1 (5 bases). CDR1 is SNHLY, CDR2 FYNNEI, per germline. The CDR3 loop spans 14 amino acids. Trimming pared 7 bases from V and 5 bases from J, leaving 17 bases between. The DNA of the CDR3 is TGTGCCAGCATTGGCGATTGGGGCATGGAGACCCAGTACTTC. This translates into CASIGDWGMETQYF.

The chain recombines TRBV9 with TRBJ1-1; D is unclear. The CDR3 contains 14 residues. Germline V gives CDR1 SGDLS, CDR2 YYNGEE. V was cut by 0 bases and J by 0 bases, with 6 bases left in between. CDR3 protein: CASSVGQVNTEAFF. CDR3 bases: TGTGCCAGCAGCGTAGGACAAGTGAACACTGAAGCTTTCTTT.